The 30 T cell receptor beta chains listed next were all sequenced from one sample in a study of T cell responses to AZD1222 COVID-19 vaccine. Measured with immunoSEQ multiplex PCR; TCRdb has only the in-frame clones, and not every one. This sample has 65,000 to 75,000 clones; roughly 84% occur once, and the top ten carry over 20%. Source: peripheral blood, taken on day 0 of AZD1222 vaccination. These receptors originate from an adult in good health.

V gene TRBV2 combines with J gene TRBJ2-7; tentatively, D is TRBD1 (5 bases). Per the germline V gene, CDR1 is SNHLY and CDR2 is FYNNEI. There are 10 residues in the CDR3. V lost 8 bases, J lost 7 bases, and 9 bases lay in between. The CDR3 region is CASRRQEQYF. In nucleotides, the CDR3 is TGTGCCAGCCGGAGACAGGAGCAGTACTTC.

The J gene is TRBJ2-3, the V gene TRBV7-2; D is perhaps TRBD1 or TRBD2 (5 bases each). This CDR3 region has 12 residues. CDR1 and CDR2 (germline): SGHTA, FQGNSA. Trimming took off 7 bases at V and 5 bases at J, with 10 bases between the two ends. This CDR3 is CASTEGRDTQYF. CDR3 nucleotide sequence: TGTGCCAGCACCGAGGGGAGAGATACGCAGTATTTT.

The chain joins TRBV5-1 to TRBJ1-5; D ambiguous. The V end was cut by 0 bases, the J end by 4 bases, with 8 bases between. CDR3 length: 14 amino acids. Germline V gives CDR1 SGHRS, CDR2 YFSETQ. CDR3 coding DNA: TGCGCCAGCAGCTTGGGCGTCCCGAATCAGCCCCAGCATTTT. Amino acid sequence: CASSLGVPNQPQHF.

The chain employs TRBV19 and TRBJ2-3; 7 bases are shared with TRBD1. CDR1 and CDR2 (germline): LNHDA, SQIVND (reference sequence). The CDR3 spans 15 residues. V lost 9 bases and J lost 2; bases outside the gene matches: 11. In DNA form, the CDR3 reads TGTGCCAGGTCGCCGGGACAGAGAAACACAGATACGCAGTATTTT. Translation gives CARSPGQRNTDTQYF.

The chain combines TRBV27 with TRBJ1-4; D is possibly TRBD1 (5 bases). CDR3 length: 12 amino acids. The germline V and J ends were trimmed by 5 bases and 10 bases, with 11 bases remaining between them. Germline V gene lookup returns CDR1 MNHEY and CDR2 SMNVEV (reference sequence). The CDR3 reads CASSPRDGKLFF. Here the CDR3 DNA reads TGTGCCAGCAGTCCAAGGGACGGAAAACTGTTTTTT.

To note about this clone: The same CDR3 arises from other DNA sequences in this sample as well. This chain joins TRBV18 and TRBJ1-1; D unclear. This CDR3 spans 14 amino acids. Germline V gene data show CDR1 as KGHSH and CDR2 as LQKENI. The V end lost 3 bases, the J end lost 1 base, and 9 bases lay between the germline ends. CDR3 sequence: CASSPGRKNTEAFF. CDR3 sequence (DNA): TGTGCCAGCTCACCGGGCAGAAAGAACACTGAAGCTTTCTTT. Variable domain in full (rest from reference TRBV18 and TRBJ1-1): NAGVMQNPRHLVRRRGQEARLRCSPMKGHSHVYWYRQLPEEGLKFMVYLQKENIIDESGMPKERFSAEFPKEGPSILRIQQVVRGDSAAYFCASSPGRKNTEAFFGQGTRLTVV.

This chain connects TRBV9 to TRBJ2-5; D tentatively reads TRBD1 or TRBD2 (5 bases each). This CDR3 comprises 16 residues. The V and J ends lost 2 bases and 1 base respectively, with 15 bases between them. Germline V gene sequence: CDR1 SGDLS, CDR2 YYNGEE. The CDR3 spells CASSVGRDRSQETQYF. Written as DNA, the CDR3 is TGTGCCAGCAGCGTCGGCCGGGACCGTAGCCAAGAGACCCAGTACTTC. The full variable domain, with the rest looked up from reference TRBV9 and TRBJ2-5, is DSGVTQTPKHLITATGQRVTLRCSPRSGDLSVYWYQQSLDQGLQFLIQYYNGEERAKGNILERFSAQQFPDLHSELNLSSLELGDSALYFCASSVGRDRSQETQYFGPGTRLLVL.

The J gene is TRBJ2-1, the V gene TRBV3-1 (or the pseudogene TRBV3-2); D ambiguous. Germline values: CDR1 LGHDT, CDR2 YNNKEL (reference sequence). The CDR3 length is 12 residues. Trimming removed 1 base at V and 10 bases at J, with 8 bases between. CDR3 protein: CASSQGAGEQFF. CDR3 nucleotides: TGTGCCAGCAGCCAAGGTGCCGGCGAGCAGTTCTTC.

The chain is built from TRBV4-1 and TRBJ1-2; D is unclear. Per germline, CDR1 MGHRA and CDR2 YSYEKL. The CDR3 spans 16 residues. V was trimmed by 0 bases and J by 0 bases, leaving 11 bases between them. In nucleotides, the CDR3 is TGCGCCAGCAGCCAAGATCCACTTAGACCTAACTATGGCTACACCTTC. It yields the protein CASSQDPLRPNYGYTF.

CDR3 amino acids: CASSLYGTEAFF. DNA for the CDR3: TGTGCCAGCAGTTTATATGGCACTGAAGCTTTCTTT. This chain connects TRBV28 to TRBJ1-1; D uncertain. The germline V gene encodes CDR1 MDHEN and CDR2 SYDVKM. The ends were cut back, 1 base at V and 4 bases at J, with 4 bases in the middle. This CDR3 contains 12 residues.

The CDR3 loop reads CASSLSEIGTEAFF. DNA for the CDR3: TGTGCCAGCAGCTTGTCGGAAATTGGGACTGAAGCTTTCTTT. The chain uses TRBV5-5 and TRBJ1-1; unclear D gene. Germline V gene data show CDR1 as SGHKS and CDR2 as YYEKEE (reference sequence). This CDR3 region has 14 residues. V was trimmed by 1 base and J by 5 bases, leaving 12 bases between them. The variable domain in full, completed from reference TRBV5-5 and TRBJ1-1, reads DAGVTQSPTHLIKTRGQQVTLRCSPISGHKSVSWYQQVLGQGPQFIFQYYEKEERGRGNFPDRFSARQFPNYSSELNVNALLLGDSALYLCASSLSEIGTEAFFGQGTRLTVV.

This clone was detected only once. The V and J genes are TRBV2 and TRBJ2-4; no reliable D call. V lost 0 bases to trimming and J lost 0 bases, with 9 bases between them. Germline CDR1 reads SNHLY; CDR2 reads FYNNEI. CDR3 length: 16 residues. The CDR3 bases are TGTGCCAGCAGTGAAGCTTCCGCAATAGCCAAAAACATTCAGTACTTC. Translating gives CASSEASAIAKNIQYF.

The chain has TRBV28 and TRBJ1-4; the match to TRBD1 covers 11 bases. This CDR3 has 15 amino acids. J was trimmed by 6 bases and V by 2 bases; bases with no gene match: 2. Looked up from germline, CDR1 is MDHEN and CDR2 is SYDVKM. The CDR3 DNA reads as TGTGCCAGCAGTTTAGCGGGACAGGGGGATGAAAAACTGTTTTTT. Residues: CASSLAGQGDEKLFF.

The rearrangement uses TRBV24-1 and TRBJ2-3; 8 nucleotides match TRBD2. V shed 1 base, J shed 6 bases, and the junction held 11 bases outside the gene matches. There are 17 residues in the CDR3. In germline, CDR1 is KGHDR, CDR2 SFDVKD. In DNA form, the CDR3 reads TGTGCCACCAGTGATTTTTCCGGGAGGGGGTTTTCGGATACGCAGTATTTT. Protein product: CATSDFSGRGFSDTQYF.

CDR3 DNA sequence: TGTGCCTGGAGTCCCCAATGGGGGCCCCTCGGGCTGTTTTTT. Translated: CAWSPQWGPLGLFF. The rearrangement links TRBV30 to TRBJ1-4; TRBD1 is a possible D gene (6 bases). V lost 2 bases to trimming and J lost 14 bases, with 21 bases between them. CDR3 length equals 14 residues. CDR1 is GTSNPN, CDR2 SVGIG, per germline (reference sequence). Using reference TRBV30 and TRBJ1-4 for the parts outside the CDR3, the full variable domain is SQTIHQWPATLVQPVGSPLSLECTVEGTSNPNLYWYRQAAGRGLQLLFYSVGIGQISSEVPQNLSASRPQDRQFILSSKKLLLSDSGFYLCAWSPQWGPLGLFFGSGTQLSVL.

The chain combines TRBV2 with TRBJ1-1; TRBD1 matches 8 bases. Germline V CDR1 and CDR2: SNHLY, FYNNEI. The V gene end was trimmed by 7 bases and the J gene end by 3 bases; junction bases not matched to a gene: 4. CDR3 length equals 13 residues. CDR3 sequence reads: CASKSDRDTEAFF. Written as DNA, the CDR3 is TGTGCCAGCAAATCGGACAGGGACACTGAAGCTTTCTTT.

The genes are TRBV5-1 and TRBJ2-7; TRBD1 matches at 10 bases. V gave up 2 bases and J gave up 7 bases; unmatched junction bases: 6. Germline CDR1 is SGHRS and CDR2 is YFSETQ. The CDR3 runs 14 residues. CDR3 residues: CASSLGQGEYEQYF. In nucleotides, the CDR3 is TGCGCCAGCAGCTTAGGACAGGGGGAATATGAGCAGTACTTC.

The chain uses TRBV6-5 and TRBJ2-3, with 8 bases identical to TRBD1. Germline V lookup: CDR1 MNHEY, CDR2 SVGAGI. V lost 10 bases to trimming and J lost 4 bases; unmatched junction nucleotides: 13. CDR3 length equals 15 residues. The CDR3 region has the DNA TGTGCCACCGTTAGGACAGGGAAGACTCCAGATACGCAGTATTTT. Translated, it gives CATVRTGKTPDTQYF.

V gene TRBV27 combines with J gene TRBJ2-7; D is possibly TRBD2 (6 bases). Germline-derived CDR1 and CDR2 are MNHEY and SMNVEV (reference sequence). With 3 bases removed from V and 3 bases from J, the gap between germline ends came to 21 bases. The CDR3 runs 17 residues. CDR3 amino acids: CASSFGRGSGMGYEQYF. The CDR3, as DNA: TGTGCCAGCAGTTTTGGGCGAGGTAGCGGAATGGGCTACGAGCAGTACTTC.

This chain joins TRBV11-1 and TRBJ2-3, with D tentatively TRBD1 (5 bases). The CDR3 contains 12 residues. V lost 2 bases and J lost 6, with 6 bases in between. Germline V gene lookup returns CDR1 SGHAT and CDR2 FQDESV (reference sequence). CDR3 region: CASSLQGDTQYF. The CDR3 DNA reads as TGTGCCAGCAGCTTACAGGGCGATACGCAGTATTTT.

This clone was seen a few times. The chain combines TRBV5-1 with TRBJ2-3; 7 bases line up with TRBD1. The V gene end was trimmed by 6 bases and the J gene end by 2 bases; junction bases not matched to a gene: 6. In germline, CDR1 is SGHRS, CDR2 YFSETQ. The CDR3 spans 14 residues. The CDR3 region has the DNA TGCGCCAGCACCCCGGGACAGACCACAGATACGCAGTATTTT. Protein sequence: CASTPGQTTDTQYF.

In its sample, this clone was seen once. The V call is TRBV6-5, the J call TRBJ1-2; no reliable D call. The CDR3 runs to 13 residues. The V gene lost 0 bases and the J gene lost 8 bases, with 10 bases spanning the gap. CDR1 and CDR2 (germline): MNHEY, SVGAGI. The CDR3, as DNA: TGTGCCAGCAGTTACTCTTCCAGTAGGGGCTACACCTTC. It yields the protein CASSYSSSRGYTF.

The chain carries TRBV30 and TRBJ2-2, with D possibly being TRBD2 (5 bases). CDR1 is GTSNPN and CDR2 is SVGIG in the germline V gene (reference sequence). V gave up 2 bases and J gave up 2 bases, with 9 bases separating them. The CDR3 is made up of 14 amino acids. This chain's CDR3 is CAWSLEVNTGELFF. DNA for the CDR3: TGTGCCTGGAGTCTGGAGGTCAACACCGGGGAGCTGTTTTTT.

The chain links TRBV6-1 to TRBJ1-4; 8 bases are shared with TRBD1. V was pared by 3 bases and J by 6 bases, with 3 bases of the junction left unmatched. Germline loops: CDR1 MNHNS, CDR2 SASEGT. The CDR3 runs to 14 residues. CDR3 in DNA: TGTGCCAGCAGTGACAAGGACAGGGATGAAAAACTGTTTTTT. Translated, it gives CASSDKDRDEKLFF.

Written as DNA, the CDR3 is TGTGCCAGCACCCGGGGGGCAGTTGGCTACACCTTC. Amino acid sequence: CASTRGAVGYTF. The chain couples TRBV28 to TRBJ1-2; a weak D match, TRBD1 (6 bases). The V end lost 7 bases, the J end lost 7 bases, and 13 bases lay between the germline ends. Germline V gives CDR1 MDHEN, CDR2 SYDVKM. This CDR3 region has 12 residues.

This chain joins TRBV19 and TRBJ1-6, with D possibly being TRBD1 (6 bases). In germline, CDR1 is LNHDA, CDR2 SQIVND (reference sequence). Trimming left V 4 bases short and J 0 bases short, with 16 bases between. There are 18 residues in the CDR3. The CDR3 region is CASSTTTGDSSYNSPLHF. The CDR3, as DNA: TGTGCCAGTAGTACCACGACAGGCGATAGCTCCTATAATTCACCCCTCCACTTT.

CDR3 amino acids: CASSFSTGSNQPQHF. CDR3 in DNA: TGTGCCAGCAGCTTTAGTACAGGGTCGAATCAGCCCCAGCATTTT. The chain is built from TRBV7-8 and TRBJ1-5; maybe TRBD1 (6 bases). The CDR3 length is 15 residues. Germline CDR1 SGHVS, CDR2 FQNEAQ. The ends were cut back, 3 bases at V and 4 bases at J, with 13 bases in the middle.

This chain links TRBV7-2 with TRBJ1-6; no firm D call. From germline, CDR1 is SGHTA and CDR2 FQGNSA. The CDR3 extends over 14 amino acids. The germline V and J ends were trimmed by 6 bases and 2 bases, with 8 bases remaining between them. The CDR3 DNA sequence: TGTGCCAGCAGTTTGCGGACCTATAATTCACCCCTCCACTTT. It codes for CASSLRTYNSPLHF.

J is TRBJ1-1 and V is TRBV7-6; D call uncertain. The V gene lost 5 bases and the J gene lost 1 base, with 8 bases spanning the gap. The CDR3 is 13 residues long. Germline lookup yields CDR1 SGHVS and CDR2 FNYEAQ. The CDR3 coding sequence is TGTGCCAGCAGCCTAGACACGAACACTGAAGCTTTCTTT. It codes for CASSLDTNTEAFF.

In nucleotides, the CDR3 is TGTGCCAGCAGCGTAGGGCCAAAATCGACCGTTTACGAGCAGTACTTC. This codes for CASSVGPKSTVYEQYF. The rearrangement links TRBV9 to TRBJ2-7, with unresolved D. V lost 0 bases, J lost 4 bases, and 17 bases lay in between. CDR3 length: 16 residues. From germline, CDR1 is SGDLS and CDR2 YYNGEE.